This entry concerns a single TCR beta chain. Its antigen is as yet unknown. The sample is drawn from a study of blood T cells in healthy people across ages. Study observations and caveats: Changes in expanded clonotypes were possibly confounded, as the CMV status of donors was unknown. Diversity estimated from one million T cells was considered an underestimate.

Isolation recovered at least 6.5 million PBMCs from every sample. This CDR3 has 16 residues. Germline loops: CDR1 SGDLS, CDR2 YYNGEE. With 0 bases removed from V and 4 bases from J, the gap between germline ends came to 15 bases. PCR was performed a second time for 7 to 11 cycles using a sample-barcoded 5' primer and a J-beta primer mix. There were at least 2.5 million CDR3-containing paired-end reads obtained from each sample. TCRdb re-called the 5' RACE reads with MiXCR, one entry per CDR3 protein. The data show some 920,000 distinct CDR3 sequences, 51% seen once. Material: blood. The chain recombines TRBV9 with TRBJ2-3, with D perhaps TRBD2 (5 bases). This sequence originates from a woman aged 55-69 years in good health. The CDR3 coding sequence is TGTGCCAGCAGCGTAGGATCCCTAGCTAGGGCAGATACGCAGTATTTT. This gives the protein CASSVGSLARADTQYF.